This passage covers 3 T cell receptor beta chains from one sample sequenced in a study of tumor-infiltrating lymphocytes in primary liver carcinoma. Starting material of 450 to 550 ng total RNA yielded TCR beta cDNA via a constant-region primer. Three-round nested multiplex PCR performed with slightly modified ARM-PCR produced the TCR beta libraries. Amplification in the first two PCR rounds was performed using TRBV1-TRBV30 forward primers and a C-beta reverse primer for about 10 cycles each. TCRdb redid the calling of the multiplex PCR reads with MiXCR, one entry per CDR3 protein. The table has some 32,000 distinct CDR3 sequences, less than 80% seen once. Bulk tissue was left unsorted, and RNA and DNA were co-extracted from about 21-30 mg of it. The sample taken for sequencing was liver tumor tissue from sampling region 5. Subset described: tumor region T5, tumor centre. The receptor set was obtained from a man aged 35 to 55 with primary liver carcinoma and hepatitis B virus infection.

The chain couples TRBV5-5 to TRBJ2-7; D is perhaps TRBD2 (5 bases). This CDR3 comprises 14 residues. Trimming pared 4 bases from V and 6 bases from J, leaving 17 bases between. Germline CDR1 SGHKS, CDR2 YYEKEE (reference sequence). This CDR3 reads CASSLERRICEQYF. The CDR3 DNA sequence: TGTGCCAGCAGCCTGGAGCGGCGGATTTGCGAGCAGTACTTC. Variable domain in full (rest from reference TRBV5-5 and TRBJ2-7): DAGVTQSPTHLIKTRGQQVTLRCSPISGHKSVSWYQQVLGQGPQFIFQYYEKEERGRGNFPDRFSARQFPNYSSELNVNALLLGDSALYLCASSLERRICEQYFGPGTRLTVT.

This clonotype occurred a few times. Germline and junction disagree at one end, which may indicate a read error. CDR3: CGSSLQGLNTEAFF. The DNA of the CDR3 is TGTGGCAGCAGCTTACAGGGGCTGAATACTGAAGCTTTCTTT. The chain has TRBV5-6 and TRBJ1-1; 7 positions match TRBD1. The CDR3 is 14 residues long. Germline values: CDR1 SGHDT, CDR2 YYEEEE.

The chain carries TRBV19 and TRBJ1-1; 10 bases are shared with TRBD1. Germline V lookup: CDR1 LNHDA, CDR2 SQIVND (reference sequence). V was clipped by 8 bases and J by 0 bases; unmatched bases: 9. This CDR3 has 16 residues. The CDR3 DNA reads TGTGCCAGTGATATCCTGGGACAGGGGATGAACACTGAAGCTTTCTTT. It codes for CASDILGQGMNTEAFF.